This TCR beta chain came from a study of T cell changes during pregnancy in multiple sclerosis. V was clipped by 3 bases and J by 4 bases; unmatched bases: 4. The CDR3 extends over 14 amino acids. The germline V gene encodes CDR1 SGDLS and CDR2 YYNGEE. Assay: immunoSEQ multiplex PCR; the TCRdb copy retains only in-frame clones and omits some. Of 15,000 or so clones detected, 65% to 90% appear once; the ten largest clones hold approximately 18%. This clone was counted between two and nine times. The receptor's source is a female donor with multiple sclerosis, enrolled in a pregnancy study. Here the sequenced sample was CD8+ T cells from peripheral blood mononuclear cells, taken in the first trimester of pregnancy. The rearrangement joins TRBV9 to TRBJ1-3; 7 nucleotides agree with TRBD1. As DNA, the CDR3 is TGTGCCAGCAGCGACAGGGGTGGCGGAAACACCATATATTTT. This sequence encodes CASSDRGGGNTIYF.